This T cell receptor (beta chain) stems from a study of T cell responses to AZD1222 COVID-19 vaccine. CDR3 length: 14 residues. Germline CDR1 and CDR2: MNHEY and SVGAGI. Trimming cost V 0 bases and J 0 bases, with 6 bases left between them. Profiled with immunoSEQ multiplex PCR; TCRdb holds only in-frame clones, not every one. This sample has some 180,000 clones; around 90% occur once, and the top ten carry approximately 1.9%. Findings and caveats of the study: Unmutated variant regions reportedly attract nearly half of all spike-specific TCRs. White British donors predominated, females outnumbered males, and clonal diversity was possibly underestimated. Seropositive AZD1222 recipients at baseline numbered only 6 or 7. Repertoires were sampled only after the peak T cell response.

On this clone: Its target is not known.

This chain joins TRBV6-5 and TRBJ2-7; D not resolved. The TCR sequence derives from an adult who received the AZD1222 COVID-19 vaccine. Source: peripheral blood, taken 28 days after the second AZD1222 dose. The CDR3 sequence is CASSYSGFSYEQYF. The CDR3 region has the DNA TGTGCCAGCAGTTACTCGGGATTCTCCTACGAGCAGTACTTC.